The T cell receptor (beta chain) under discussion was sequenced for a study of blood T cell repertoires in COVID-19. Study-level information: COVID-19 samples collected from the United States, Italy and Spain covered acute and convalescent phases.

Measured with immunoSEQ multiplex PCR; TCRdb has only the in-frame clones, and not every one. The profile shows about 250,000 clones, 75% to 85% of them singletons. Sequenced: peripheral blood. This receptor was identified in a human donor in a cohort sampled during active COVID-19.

The CDR3 sequence: CASSQRYRRPSYEQYF. In DNA form, the CDR3 reads TGTGCCAGCAGCCAAAGGTATCGGAGACCCTCCTACGAGCAGTACTTC. V usage is TRBV3-1 (or the pseudogene TRBV3-2) and J usage is TRBJ2-7; D call uncertain. CDR3 size: 16 residues. Per germline, CDR1 LGHDT and CDR2 YNNKEL (reference sequence). V was shortened by 2 bases and J by 0 bases, with 14 bases between the two germline ends.